The clone carrying this T cell receptor (beta chain) was recorded once. These data originate in a study of blood T cell repertoires in COVID-19. Overall study: Samples taken during acute and convalescent COVID-19 were collected in the United States, Italy and Spain.

The V end lost 1 base, the J end lost 7 bases, and 17 bases lay between the germline ends. This CDR3 is 15 amino acids long. The germline V gene has CDR1 MDHEN and CDR2 SYDVKM. Assay: immunoSEQ multiplex PCR; the TCRdb copy retains only in-frame clones and omits some. This table has under 250,000 clones, 70% to 85% appearing once. Sequenced sample: peripheral blood. The clonotype was recovered from a man at least 80 years old with acute or convalescent COVID-19. The chain carries TRBV28 and TRBJ2-7; D may be TRBD2 (5 bases). In DNA, the CDR3 is TGTGCCAGCAGTTTATTAGGAGTGCTTACGGGGGAGCAGTACTTC. Amino acid sequence: CASSLLGVLTGEQYF.